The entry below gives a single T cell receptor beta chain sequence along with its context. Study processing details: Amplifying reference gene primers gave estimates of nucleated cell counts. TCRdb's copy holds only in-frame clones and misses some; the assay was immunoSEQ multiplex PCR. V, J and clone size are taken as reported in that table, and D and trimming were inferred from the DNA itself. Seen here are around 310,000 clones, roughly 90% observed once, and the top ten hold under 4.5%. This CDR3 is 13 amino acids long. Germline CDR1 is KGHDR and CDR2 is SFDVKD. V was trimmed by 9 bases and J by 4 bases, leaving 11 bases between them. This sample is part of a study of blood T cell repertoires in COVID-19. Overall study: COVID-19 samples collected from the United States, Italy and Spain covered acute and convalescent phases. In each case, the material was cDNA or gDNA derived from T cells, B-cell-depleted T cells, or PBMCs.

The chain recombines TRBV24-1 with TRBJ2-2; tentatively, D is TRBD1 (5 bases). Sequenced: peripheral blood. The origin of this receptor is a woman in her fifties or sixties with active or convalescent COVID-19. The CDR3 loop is CATDAGATGELFF. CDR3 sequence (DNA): TGTGCCACCGACGCTGGGGCCACCGGGGAGCTGTTTTTT.